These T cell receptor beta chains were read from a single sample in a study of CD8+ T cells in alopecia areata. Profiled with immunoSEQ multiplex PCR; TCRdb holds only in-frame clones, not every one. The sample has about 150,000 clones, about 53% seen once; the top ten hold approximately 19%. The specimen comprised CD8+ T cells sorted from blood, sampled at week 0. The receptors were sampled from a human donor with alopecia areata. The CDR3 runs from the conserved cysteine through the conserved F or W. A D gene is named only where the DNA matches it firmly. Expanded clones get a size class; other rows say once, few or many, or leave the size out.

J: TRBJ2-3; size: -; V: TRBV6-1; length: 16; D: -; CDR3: CASSESGFSHTDTQYF; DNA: TGTGCCAGCAGTGAATCGGGATTTAGCCACACAGATACGCAGTATTTT
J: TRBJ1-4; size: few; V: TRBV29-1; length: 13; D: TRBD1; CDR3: CSVVTGSDEKLFF; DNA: TGCAGCGTTGTGACAGGGTCGGATGAAAAACTGTTTTTT
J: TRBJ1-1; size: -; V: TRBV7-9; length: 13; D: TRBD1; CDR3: CASSLGTGTEAFF; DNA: TGTGCCAGCAGCTTAGGGACAGGCACTGAAGCTTTCTTT
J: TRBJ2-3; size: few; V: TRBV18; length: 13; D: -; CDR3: CASSPSDTDTQYF; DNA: TGTGCCAGCTCACCAAGCGACACAGATACGCAGTATTTT
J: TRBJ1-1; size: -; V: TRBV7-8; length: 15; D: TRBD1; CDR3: CASSSRDRPNTEAFF; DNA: TGTGCCAGCAGCTCCCGGGACAGGCCGAACACTGAAGCTTTCTTT
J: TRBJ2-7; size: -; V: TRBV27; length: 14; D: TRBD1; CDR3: CASSHRDRVYEQYF; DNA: TGTGCCAGCAGTCACCGGGACAGGGTCTACGAGCAGTACTTC
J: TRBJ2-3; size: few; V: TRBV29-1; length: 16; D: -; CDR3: CSVDPEEESSTDTQYF; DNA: TGCAGCGTTGATCCAGAGGAGGAGAGTAGCACAGATACGCAGTATTTT
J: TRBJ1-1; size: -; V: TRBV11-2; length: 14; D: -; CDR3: CASSLSAIGTEAFF; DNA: TGTGCCAGCAGCTTATCGGCAATCGGGACTGAAGCTTTCTTT
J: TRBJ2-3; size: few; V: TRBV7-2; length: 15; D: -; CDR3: CASSQDPSSADTQYF; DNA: TGCGCCAGCAGCCAAGACCCTTCTTCCGCGGATACGCAGTATTTT
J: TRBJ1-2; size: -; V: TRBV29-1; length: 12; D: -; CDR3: CSVAGVGHGYTF; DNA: TGCAGCGTTGCGGGCGTCGGCCATGGCTACACCTTC
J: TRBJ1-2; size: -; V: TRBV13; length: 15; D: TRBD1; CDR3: CASSPDGGQGYGYTF; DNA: TGTGCCAGCAGCCCCGACGGAGGACAGGGCTATGGCTACACCTTC
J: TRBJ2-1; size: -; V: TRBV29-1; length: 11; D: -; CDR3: CSVDAGYEQFF; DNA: TGCAGCGTTGATGCGGGGTATGAGCAGTTCTTC
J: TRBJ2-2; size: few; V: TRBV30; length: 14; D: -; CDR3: CAWSLGASTGELFF; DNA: TGTGCCTGGAGTCTGGGGGCTAGCACCGGGGAGCTGTTTTTT
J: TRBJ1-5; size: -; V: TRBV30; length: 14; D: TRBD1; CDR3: CAWSGGGGNQPQHF; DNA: TGTGCCTGGAGTGGAGGGGGCGGCAATCAGCCCCAGCATTTT
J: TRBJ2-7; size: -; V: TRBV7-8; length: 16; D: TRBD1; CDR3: CASSFKFRDSHYEQYF; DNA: TGTGCCAGCAGCTTCAAGTTCCGGGACAGTCACTACGAGCAGTACTTC
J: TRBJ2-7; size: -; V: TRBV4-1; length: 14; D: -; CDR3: CASSQAGQIYEQYF; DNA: TGCGCCAGCAGCCAGGCGGGACAGATCTACGAGCAGTACTTC
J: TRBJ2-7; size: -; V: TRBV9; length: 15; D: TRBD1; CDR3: CASSVNGQENYEQYF; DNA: TGTGCCAGCAGCGTAAATGGACAGGAGAACTACGAGCAGTACTTC
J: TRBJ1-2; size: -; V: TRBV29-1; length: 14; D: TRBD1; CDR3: CSVPDRGKIDGYTF; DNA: TGCAGCGTCCCCGACAGGGGTAAAATTGATGGCTACACCTTC
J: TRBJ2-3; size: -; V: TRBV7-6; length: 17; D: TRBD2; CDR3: CASSLEPRGVGTDTQYF; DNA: TGTGCCAGCAGCTTAGAACCGCGGGGGGTCGGGACAGATACGCAGTATTTT
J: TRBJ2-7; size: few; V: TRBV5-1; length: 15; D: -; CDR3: CASSLDVDVSREQYF; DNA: TGCGCCAGCAGCTTGGACGTAGACGTATCGCGGGAGCAGTACTTC